This T cell receptor beta chain was captured in a study of blood T cell repertoires in COVID-19. About the study: COVID-19 samples collected from the United States, Italy and Spain covered acute and convalescent phases. From T cells, B-cell-depleted T cells, or PBMCs came the material, which was cDNA or gDNA.

CDR3 length: 13 amino acids. Unmatched junction bases numbered 2, after V lost 3 bases and J lost 6 bases. The germline gives CDR1 MNHEY, CDR2 SMNVEV (reference sequence). Profiled with immunoSEQ multiplex PCR; TCRdb holds only in-frame clones, not every one. This table has a few hundred thousand clones, around nine tenths appearing once. This clone was observed a few times. Within the sample, other DNA sequences also encode this same CDR3. This chain uses TRBV27 with TRBJ1-5, with 7 nucleotides matching TRBD1. The specimen was peripheral blood. This clonotype originated in a woman aged 40-49 years who had recovered from COVID-19. The chain's CDR3 is CASSFTGVQPQHF. The CDR3 coding sequence is TGTGCCAGCAGTTTCACAGGGGTTCAGCCCCAGCATTTT.